This T cell receptor beta chain emerged from a study of CD4+ T cells in melanoma. Overall study findings and caveats: CD8+ T cell, macrophage and B cell function reportedly correlated with neoantigen-specific CD4+ T cells.

TCRdb keeps only in-frame clones here, not all; method: immunoSEQ multiplex PCR. This sample yields about 140,000 clones, of which around 90% are seen a single time; 1.5% to 1.9% belongs to the top ten. Germline-derived CDR1 and CDR2 are ENHRY and SYGVKD. Trimming cost V 8 bases and J 6 bases, with 23 bases left between them. This CDR3 comprises 15 residues. Notes on this clone: No antigen is known for it.

The chain has TRBV10-3 and TRBJ2-7; tentative D call: TRBD2 (6 bases). This TCR was recovered from a human donor with melanoma. CDR3 protein: CAIRGVAGPRGEQYF. CDR3 DNA: TGTGCCATCCGTGGCGTGGCGGGGCCTCGGGGCGAGCAGTACTTC.